The sequence of this T cell receptor beta chain was determined in a study of blood T cells in healthy people across ages. Study-wide results and caveats: As age increased, TCR beta diversity per million T cells fell in a roughly linear fashion.

Alongside a J-beta primer mix, a sample-barcoded 5' primer served in a second PCR lasting roughly 6 to 11 cycles. TCRdb called the 5' RACE reads again in MiXCR, with one record for every CDR3 protein. The table has about 720,000 distinct CDR3 sequences, approximately 25% seen once. Trimming took off 2 bases at V and 5 bases at J, with 12 bases between the two ends. The CDR3 runs 14 residues. This clonotype was detected only a few times. The antigen is undetermined. This sample also belongs to another study, concerning T cells of mothers and their children.

This sequence originates from a boy between 10 and 17 years old in good health. The chain carries TRBV12-3 or TRBV12-4 and TRBJ1-1; D possibly corresponds to TRBD1 (5 bases). Sequenced: blood. The CDR3 coding sequence is TGTGCCAGCAGTTTACAGGGATCGATGACTGAAGCTTTCTTT. Its protein is CASSLQGSMTEAFF.